What follows are 19 T cell receptor beta chains derived from one specimen sequenced in a study of blood T cells in healthy people across ages. Through a sample-barcoded 5' primer and a J-beta primer mix, a second PCR was run for about 6 to 11 cycles. TCRdb used MiXCR to reprocess the 5' RACE reads, holding one entry per CDR3 protein. The sample has more than 550,000 distinct CDR3 sequences, 22% seen once. Input material: blood. Source of these receptors: an older man in good health.

This clonotype was seen at least ten times. This chain joins TRBV5-1 and TRBJ2-3, with D unclear. From germline, CDR1 is SGHRS and CDR2 YFSETQ. The CDR3 consists of 14 residues. V lost 0 bases to trimming and J lost 0 bases, with 5 bases between them. CDR3 region: CASSLADSTDTQYF. CDR3 in DNA: TGCGCCAGCAGCTTGGCAGACAGCACAGATACGCAGTATTTT.

The chain employs TRBV4-3 and TRBJ2-1; unclear D gene. Trimming removed 3 bases from V and 8 bases from J, with 11 bases in between. This CDR3 contains 13 residues. Germline V gene lookup returns CDR1 LGHNA and CDR2 YSLEER. The DNA of the CDR3 is TGCGCCAGCAGCCAGTTCCTTGGGGATGAGCAGTTCTTC. It is translated as CASSQFLGDEQFF.

V usage is TRBV5-6 and J usage is TRBJ2-1; D may be TRBD1 or TRBD2 (5 bases each). V was cut by 6 bases and J by 6 bases, with 19 bases left in between. The CDR3 extends over 15 amino acids. The germline V gene encodes CDR1 SGHDT and CDR2 YYEEEE. CDR3 amino acids: CASTQILGVGNEQFF. The CDR3 DNA reads TGTGCCAGCACTCAAATTCTGGGGGTTGGCAATGAGCAGTTCTTC.

This clonotype was counted at least ten times. The CDR3 DNA sequence: TGTGCCAGCAGCCCCCGGGACAGGGGCGGCTATGGCTACACCTTC. Translating it yields CASSPRDRGGYGYTF. The chain links TRBV18 to TRBJ1-2; the match to TRBD1 covers 10 bases. The trim removed 8 bases at V and 4 bases at J, leaving 10 bases unmatched. CDR1 is KGHSH and CDR2 is LQKENI in the germline V gene. The CDR3 covers 15 residues.

The table lists this clonotype with a count of one. The J gene is TRBJ2-5, the V gene TRBV20-1; a weak D match, TRBD2 (6 bases). The J call may be in error: the DNA end matches TRBJ2-7 better. Germline CDR1 DFQATT, CDR2 SNEGSKA (reference sequence). This CDR3 region has 14 residues. CDR3 loop: CSARASGSIYEQYF. In DNA, the CDR3 is TGCAGTGCTAGAGCTTCCGGGAGTATCTACGAGCAGTACTTC.

This clonotype came up a few times. This chain joins TRBV27 and TRBJ2-4; D is ambiguous. The V gene lost 6 bases and the J gene lost 0 bases, with 6 bases spanning the gap. Germline lookup yields CDR1 MNHEY and CDR2 SMNVEV (reference sequence). The CDR3 totals 13 residues. Written as DNA, the CDR3 is TGTGCCAGCAGCCCCAGAGCCAAAAACATTCAGTACTTC. It yields the protein CASSPRAKNIQYF.

This clonotype was detected many times. The genes are TRBV20-1 and TRBJ1-1; 9 bases match TRBD1. This CDR3 spans 12 amino acids. V lost 6 bases to trimming and J lost 6 bases; unmatched junction nucleotides: 5. Germline V CDR1 and CDR2: DFQATT, SNEGSKA (reference sequence). CDR3: CSADRGSSEAFF. Written as DNA, the CDR3 is TGCAGTGCGGACAGGGGTTCGTCTGAAGCTTTCTTT.

The chain combines TRBV5-1 with TRBJ2-1; TRBD2 agrees at 7 bases. The ends lost 4 bases at V and 4 bases at J; junction bases unmatched: 8. Per germline, CDR1 SGHRS and CDR2 YFSETQ. The CDR3 contains 15 residues. CDR3 residues: CASSAGTTQYNEQFF. In nucleotides, the CDR3 is TGCGCCAGCAGCGCCGGGACTACCCAATACAATGAGCAGTTCTTC.

V usage is TRBV20-1 and J usage is TRBJ2-5; possibly TRBD1 for D (6 bases). This CDR3 has 12 residues. V was trimmed by 7 bases and J by 3 bases, leaving 12 bases between them. Per germline, CDR1 DFQATT and CDR2 SNEGSKA (reference sequence). CDR3 residues: CSGSRDKETQYF. DNA of the CDR3: TGCAGTGGTTCCCGGGACAAAGAGACCCAGTACTTC.

V and J are TRBV19 and TRBJ1-1, with TRBD1 as a possible D gene (5 bases). Trimming removed 3 bases from V and 0 bases from J, with 14 bases in between. The CDR3 sequence is 16 residues long. The germline V gene encodes CDR1 LNHDA and CDR2 SQIVND (reference sequence). DNA for the CDR3: TGTGCCAGTAGTATTGGGACGGATTTTCTGAACACTGAAGCTTTCTTT. Translated, it gives CASSIGTDFLNTEAFF.

In DNA form, the CDR3 reads TGTGCCAGCAGTACGAGCGGGAGGGACAATGAGCAGTTCTTC. This gives the protein CASSTSGRDNEQFF. The rearrangement joins TRBV7-9 to TRBJ2-1; 10 nucleotides match TRBD2. Trimming removed 6 bases from V and 5 bases from J; junction bases left unmatched: 4. Germline V lookup: CDR1 SEHNR, CDR2 FQNEAQ (reference sequence). This CDR3 region has 14 residues.

The chain joins TRBV12-3 or TRBV12-4 to TRBJ1-1; D gene ambiguous. The CDR3 length is 13 residues. The ends were cut back, 2 bases at V and 3 bases at J, with 7 bases in the middle. The CDR3 nucleotides read TGTGCCAGCAGTTTACAGGCTCACACTGAAGCTTTCTTT. As protein: CASSLQAHTEAFF.

The chain recombines TRBV6-5 with TRBJ2-1; weak D call: TRBD2 (6 bases). The V and J ends lost 4 bases and 7 bases respectively, with 20 bases between them. This CDR3 spans 16 amino acids. Germline V gene sequence: CDR1 MNHEY, CDR2 SVGAGI. CDR3 sequence: CASSSLGRWPLNEQFF. The CDR3 DNA is TGTGCCAGCAGTTCCCTAGGGAGGTGGCCACTAAATGAGCAGTTCTTC.

V and J are TRBV20-1 and TRBJ2-7, with 9 bases matching TRBD1. The CDR3 runs 13 residues. Germline-derived CDR1 and CDR2 are DFQATT and SNEGSKA (reference sequence). The V gene end was trimmed by 6 bases and the J gene end by 3 bases; junction bases not matched to a gene: 6. The CDR3 nucleotides read TGCAGTGCCCAGGACAGGGGTGACTACGAGCAGTACTTC. Amino acid sequence: CSAQDRGDYEQYF.

This clonotype was counted between two and nine times. This chain links TRBV20-1 with TRBJ1-2; D gene uncertain. This CDR3 is built from 14 residues. The germline gives CDR1 DFQATT, CDR2 SNEGSKA (reference sequence). V lost 0 bases to trimming and J lost 4 bases, with 12 bases between them. The CDR3 nucleotides are TGCAGTGCTAGAGATCTACGGGGTAGCTATGGCTACACCTTC. It yields the protein CSARDLRGSYGYTF.

This sequence joins TRBV9 and TRBJ2-3; unclear D gene. The CDR3 length is 13 residues. Germline V gene lookup returns CDR1 SGDLS and CDR2 YYNGEE. Between the trimmed V and J ends, which lost 0 bases and 2 bases, there was a span of 4 bases. CDR3 nucleotides: TGTGCCAGCAGCGTAGGGGACACAGATACGCAGTATTTT. Amino acid sequence: CASSVGDTDTQYF.

This clonotype came up a few times. The chain employs TRBV11-2 and TRBJ1-1; D unclear. The CDR3 length is 14 residues. Germline V gene lookup returns CDR1 SGHAT and CDR2 FQNNGV. With 1 base removed from V and 1 base from J, the gap between germline ends came to 7 bases. CDR3 nucleotide sequence: TGTGCCAGCAGCTTAGTCGGTCGGAACACTGAAGCTTTCTTT. Translated, it gives CASSLVGRNTEAFF. The full variable domain, completed using reference TRBV11-2 and TRBJ1-1, is EAGVAQSPRYKIIEKRQSVAFWCNPISGHATLYWYQQILGQGPKLLIQFQNNGVVDDSQLPKDRFSAERLKGVDSTLKIQPAKLEDSAVYLCASSLVGRNTEAFFGQGTRLTVV.

This clonotype was detected ten times or more. CDR3 sequence: CATSEKRTHGYTF. Written as DNA, the CDR3 is TGTGCCACCAGTGAGAAACGAACCCATGGCTACACCTTC. The rearrangement uses TRBV24-1 and TRBJ1-2; D is uncertain. Germline loops: CDR1 KGHDR, CDR2 SFDVKD. This CDR3 is 13 amino acids long. Deletions cut 4 bases from V and 6 bases from J, with 11 bases between.

This chain joins TRBV12-3 or TRBV12-4 and TRBJ2-5, with D possibly being TRBD2 (6 bases). Trimming pared 2 bases from V and 7 bases from J, leaving 14 bases between. CDR3 length: 14 amino acids. CDR3 coding DNA: TGTGCCAGCAGTTTATGGAGGGGTTACGGGACCCAGTACTTC. Amino acid sequence: CASSLWRGYGTQYF.